A selection of T cell receptor beta chains follows, all from one sample in a study of blood T cells in healthy people across ages. TCRdb re-called the 5' RACE reads through MiXCR, storing one row per CDR3 protein. The table includes 800,000 to 950,000 distinct CDR3 sequences, about 34% detected once. Sequencing input: blood. These receptors all come from a man aged 18 to 30 in good health. Both conserved end residues are part of each CDR3.

>TRBJ2-1|TRBV7-3
CASSPTDRADNEQFF
>TRBJ2-2|TRBV5-1
CASSTRTSVGTGELFF
>TRBJ1-6|TRBV5-1
CASSENGGGMGSPLHF
>TRBJ2-5|TRBV12-3/TRBV12-4
CATNFRGQETQYF
>.|TRBV25-1
CASSGTGTQETQFF
>TRBJ2-5|TRBV15
CATSSLGGPRDEQYF
>TRBJ2-3|TRBV12-3/TRBV12-4
CASSKTGEADTQYF
>.|TRBV10-3
CAIAEGGGGETQYF
>TRBJ2-1|TRBV7-8
CASSLDTDNEQFF
>TRBJ1-2|TRBV29-1
CSADRNGYTF
>TRBJ1-1|TRBV20-1
CSARSDRANTEAFF
>TRBJ2-1|TRBV9
CASSVSEYGLTYNEQFF
>TRBJ2-1|TRBV20-1
CSAPSFYSSYNEQFF
>TRBJ2-3|TRBV4-1
CASSQEIGVSSTDTQYF
>TRBJ2-5|TRBV4-3
CASSRYSLFKQYF
>TRBJ2-2|TRBV30
CAWRTNTGELFF
>TRBJ1-4|TRBV20-1
CSARDIWKTGVEKLFF
>TRBJ1-2|TRBV7-8
CASSPPATSYGYTF
>TRBJ1-4|TRBV7-2
CASSLGPNSNEKLFF
>TRBJ1-1|TRBV21-1
CASSNQQGREAFF
>TRBJ2-3|TRBV20-1
CSATGTSGKHTDTQYF
>TRBJ2-3|TRBV20-1
CSTRTTSGGPGDTQYF
>TRBJ1-1|TRBV4-2
CASSQDYGREQEAFF
>TRBJ1-2|TRBV10-3
CAISESGRDGQGYGYTF
>TRBJ1-4|TRBV7-2
CASRGGDEKLFF
>TRBJ1-2|TRBV5-1
CAGSSQDYYGYTF
>.|TRBV4-1
CASSPSQGGNYNEQYF
>TRBJ2-6|TRBV4-1
CRTMRDSGANVLTF
>TRBJ1-2|TRBV27
CASSLMGGRTYGYTF
>TRBJ2-7|TRBV27
CASSQNRGGFAYEQYF
>TRBJ2-5|TRBV5-1
CASAQNQETQYF
>TRBJ1-2|TRBV7-9
CASSPGGGNGYTF
>.|TRBV12-3/TRBV12-4
CASSLVKRLAGAEQYF
>TRBJ2-1|TRBV20-1
CSARVGYNEQFF
>TRBJ2-5|TRBV2
CASSVNRVQETQYF
>TRBJ2-7|TRBV14
CASSYGRGYSSYEQYF
>TRBJ2-5|TRBV5-1
CASSWTGTAQETQYF
>TRBJ2-3|TRBV6-5
CASLPPGRDKNTQYF
>TRBJ2-3|TRBV7-3
CASSLSSPPDTQYF
>TRBJ1-2|TRBV5-1
CASSLQGQPNQDYGYTF
>TRBJ2-1|TRBV6-5
CASSYLGLGANEQFF
>TRBJ2-7|TRBV6-2/TRBV6-3
CASSTLDRDRPPYEQYF
>TRBJ2-3|TRBV4-2
CASSQESGGVTDTQYF
>TRBJ1-2|TRBV7-8
CASSREGAPGSYGYTF
>TRBJ2-3|TRBV20-1
CSAKSTGDSTNTQYF
>TRBJ1-5|TRBV5-1
CASSLSGQGDQPQHF
>TRBJ1-1|TRBV20-1
CSARAPGRTEAFF
>TRBJ1-3|TRBV10-3
CAISESGRDSGNTIYF
>TRBJ2-5|TRBV5-1
CASSSGTTRETQYF
>TRBJ2-7|TRBV4-3
CASSQGQGRVNEQYF
>TRBJ1-1|TRBV20-1
CSASDRRLMNTEAFF
>TRBJ2-3|TRBV7-2
CASSQQGVLLTDTQYF